This T cell receptor (beta chain) was captured by sequencing in a study of control samples from healthy donors and cancer patients. The germline V gene encodes CDR1 LNHDA and CDR2 SQIVND (reference sequence). V lost 3 bases and J 0 bases, leaving 9 bases between the germline ends. The length of the CDR3 is 15 residues. Some clones are missing from TCRdb's copy, which holds only in-frame ones; the method was immunoSEQ multiplex PCR. Among fewer than 70,000 clones listed, 87% were seen once. The origin of this receptor is a man in his 60s with head and neck cancer. Specimen: PBMCs. The rearrangement uses TRBV19 and TRBJ1-3; D is unresolved. This chain's CDR3 is CASSMSVNSGNTIYF. CDR3 DNA: TGTGCCAGTAGTATGAGCGTTAACTCTGGAAACACCATATATTTT.